Below are 26 T cell receptor beta chains sequenced from a single sample in a study of early T cells in non-severe SARS-CoV-2 infection. One entry per CDR3 protein results from TCRdb running MiXCR on the 5' RACE reads. Of just over 70,000 distinct CDR3 sequences listed, roughly an eighth were seen once; the top ten hold roughly 1.3%. The sample consisted of whole blood. These receptor sequences come from an adult who was a healthcare worker with PCR-confirmed SARS-CoV-2 infection or an uninfected control (not recorded which).

Worth noting for this clonotype: This may be a read error: a much more frequent sequence differs by one nucleotide. The genes are TRBV6-5 and TRBJ1-4; D uncertain. Germline V gives CDR1 MNHEY, CDR2 SVGAGI. The CDR3 length is 13 residues. Deletions cut 6 bases from V and 7 bases from J, with 12 bases between. The CDR3 nucleotides are TGTGCCAGCAGCCAGGACTGGGGTGAAAAACTGTTTTTT. Translating gives CASSQDWGEKLFF.

In this sample, this clonotype turned up many times. The rearrangement joins TRBV5-4 to TRBJ2-7; D might be TRBD2 (5 bases). Per germline, CDR1 SGHNT and CDR2 YYREEE (reference sequence). Deletions cut 2 bases from V and 6 bases from J, with 6 bases between. The CDR3 contains 11 residues. The CDR3 spells CASSFGVEQYF. In DNA, the CDR3 is TGTGCCAGCAGCTTCGGGGTCGAGCAGTACTTC.

This clonotype was observed at least ten times. The chain links TRBV27 to TRBJ2-7, with D possibly being TRBD2 (5 bases). The CDR3 has 14 amino acids. The V gene's germline CDR1 is MNHEY and CDR2 SMNVEV (reference sequence). V was cut by 2 bases and J by 5 bases, with 13 bases left in between. The CDR3 loop reads CASSLTGNANEQYF. DNA for the CDR3: TGTGCCAGCAGTTTAACCGGGAACGCAAACGAGCAGTACTTC.

This clonotype was detected ten times or more. The chain couples TRBV4-3 to TRBJ1-3; no definite D call. Germline V gene lookup returns CDR1 LGHNA and CDR2 YSLEER. This CDR3 is 15 amino acids long. V was clipped by 0 bases and J by 3 bases, with 9 bases between them. The CDR3 here is CASSQDLGYGNTIYF. The CDR3 DNA reads as TGCGCCAGCAGCCAAGATTTGGGGTATGGAAACACCATATATTTT.

The table lists this clonotype with many counts. This chain connects TRBV5-6 to TRBJ1-5; D not certain. The V end was cut by 4 bases, the J end by 4 bases, with 15 bases between. Germline V gene data show CDR1 as SGHDT and CDR2 as YYEEEE. CDR3 length equals 15 residues. CDR3 bases: TGTGCCAGCAGCCATATGGCAGAAGCTAATCAGCCCCAGCATTTT. Protein product: CASSHMAEANQPQHF.

This clonotype was picked up many times. The chain uses TRBV7-6 and TRBJ2-7; D could derive from TRBD1 or TRBD2 (5 bases each). CDR1 is SGHVS and CDR2 is FNYEAQ in the germline V gene. The CDR3 runs 15 residues. The V end was cut by 1 base, the J end by 4 bases, with 14 bases between. The CDR3 sequence: CASSLGQRTGYEQYF. The CDR3 bases are TGTGCCAGCAGCTTAGGACAGCGGACTGGATACGAGCAGTACTTC. Filled out from reference TRBV7-6 and TRBJ2-7, the complete variable domain reads GAGVSQSPRYKVTKRGQDVALRCDPISGHVSLYWYRQALGQGPEFLTYFNYEAQQDKSGLPNDRFSAERPEGSISTLTIQRTEQRDSAMYRCASSLGQRTGYEQYFGPGTRLTVT.

This clonotype has just a few counts. The chain employs TRBV4-3 and TRBJ2-7; TRBD2 matches at 11 bases. J gave up 4 bases and V 0 bases, and 8 bases lay outside the gene matches. Germline CDR1 is LGHNA and CDR2 is YSLEER. CDR3 size: 17 residues. CDR3 sequence reads: CASSQDNLAGGVYEQYF. For the CDR3, the DNA is TGCGCCAGCAGCCAAGATAACCTAGCGGGGGGTGTTTACGAGCAGTACTTC.

This clonotype was counted ten times or more. V is TRBV20-1 and J is TRBJ1-1; D is undetermined. The CDR3 is 16 amino acids. Germline values: CDR1 DFQATT, CDR2 SNEGSKA (reference sequence). V lost 0 bases, J lost 3 bases, and 17 bases lay in between. The CDR3 DNA is TGCAGTGCTAGAGAGAACCGGCAGCTCGGTTACACTGAAGCTTTCTTT. Translated: CSARENRQLGYTEAFF.

This clonotype was seen more than once but under ten times. This chain joins TRBV9 and TRBJ2-7; maybe TRBD2 (5 bases). The CDR3 runs to 14 residues. CDR1 is SGDLS, CDR2 YYNGEE, per germline. Trimming shortened V by 2 bases and J by 0 bases, and 9 bases separated the two germline ends. CDR3: CASSVSGNSYEQYF. CDR3 bases: TGTGCCAGCAGCGTCTCGGGGAACTCCTACGAGCAGTACTTC.

In this sample, this clonotype turned up many times. The genes are TRBV28 and TRBJ1-4; weak D call: TRBD1 (6 bases). The CDR3 length is 17 residues. CDR1 is MDHEN and CDR2 is SYDVKM in the germline V gene. Trimming pared 5 bases from V and 0 bases from J, leaving 16 bases between. CDR3 in DNA: TGTGCCAGCAGTCCACAGGGTCCCCTTGCAACTAATGAAAAACTGTTTTTT. The encoded protein is CASSPQGPLATNEKLFF.

This clonotype was seen at least ten times. The chain employs TRBV20-1 and TRBJ2-1; 13 bases map to TRBD2. The CDR3 is 14 residues long. Germline V gives CDR1 DFQATT, CDR2 SNEGSKA (reference sequence). The trim removed 5 bases at V and 4 bases at J, leaving 2 bases unmatched. Written as DNA, the CDR3 is TGCAGTGCTCTGGGACTAGCGGGGTACAATGAGCAGTTCTTC. Its translation is CSALGLAGYNEQFF.

This clonotype was counted at least ten times. The V call is TRBV29-1, the J call TRBJ1-2; TRBD1 is a possible D gene (5 bases). The germline CDR1 and CDR2 sequences are SQVTM and ANQGSEA. The CDR3 consists of 13 residues. V was shortened by 7 bases and J by 5 bases, with 17 bases between the two germline ends. The CDR3 loop is CSAGSRGLYGYTF. As DNA, the CDR3 is TGCAGCGCTGGCAGCCGGGGCCTTTATGGCTACACCTTC.

This clonotype has ten or more counts. The genes are TRBV19 and TRBJ2-3, with TRBD1 matching 7 bases. V trimming: 5 bases; J trimming: 0 bases; junction bases outside the gene matches: 8. This CDR3 is built from 16 residues. Germline V gives CDR1 LNHDA, CDR2 SQIVND (reference sequence). The CDR3 here is CASSHDREYSTDTQYF. DNA for the CDR3: TGTGCCAGTAGTCACGACAGGGAATATAGCACAGATACGCAGTATTTT.

Many counts were recorded for this clonotype. The chain links TRBV3-1 to TRBJ1-1; TRBD1 agrees at 7 bases. Trimming removed 3 bases from V and 9 bases from J; junction bases left unmatched: 4. From germline, CDR1 is LGHDT and CDR2 YNNKEL (reference sequence). The CDR3 length is 12 residues. CDR3 loop: CASSHHRGKAFF. CDR3 coding DNA: TGTGCCAGCAGCCATCACAGGGGAAAAGCTTTCTTT.

Ten or more counts support this clonotype. The J gene is TRBJ2-3, the V gene TRBV7-8; 11 positions match TRBD2. The CDR3 consists of 18 residues. Losses at the gene ends were 4 bases for V and 0 bases for J; bases not matched to a gene: 9. The germline CDR1 and CDR2 sequences are SGHVS and FQNEAQ. CDR3 bases: TGTGCCAGCAGCTGGTACCCGCTAGCGGGAGGCAGCACAGATACGCAGTATTTT. This translates into CASSWYPLAGGSTDTQYF.

This clonotype was recorded at least ten times. V and J are TRBV7-8 and TRBJ2-7; TRBD1 aligns across 11 bases. Germline loops: CDR1 SGHVS, CDR2 FQNEAQ. V shed 3 bases and J 7 bases; nucleotides not matched to a gene: 8. The CDR3 totals 15 residues. The CDR3 sequence: CASSFWTGGMGEQYF. Written as DNA, the CDR3 is TGTGCCAGCAGCTTTTGGACAGGGGGCATGGGGGAGCAGTACTTC.

In its sample, this clonotype was seen many times. The chain has TRBV11-2 and TRBJ2-5, with a tentative D call TRBD2 (5 bases). The V end lost 1 base, the J end lost 1 base, and 13 bases lay between the germline ends. Per the germline V gene, CDR1 is SGHAT and CDR2 is FQNNGV. The CDR3 is 16 amino acids. The CDR3 DNA reads TGTGCCAGCAGCTTAGGCCGGGGTGCGTCCCAAGAGACCCAGTACTTC. Amino acid sequence: CASSLGRGASQETQYF.

This clonotype was seen many times. V gene TRBV7-2 combines with J gene TRBJ2-5; D remains ambiguous. V lost 5 bases to trimming and J lost 4 bases, with 11 bases between them. Per the germline V gene, CDR1 is SGHTA and CDR2 is FQGNSA. The CDR3 contains 13 residues. Here the CDR3 DNA reads TGTGCCAGCAGCCGTAGGGCCGGAGAGACCCAGTACTTC. The encoded protein is CASSRRAGETQYF.

This clonotype was observed at least ten times. The CDR3 region has the DNA TGCAGCGTGCCCCCAGGCGGCGGGGGGACGCAAGAGACCCAGTACTTC. Translating gives CSVPPGGGGTQETQYF. The V and J genes are TRBV29-1 and TRBJ2-5; 8 nucleotides line up with TRBD2. V gave up 6 bases and J gave up 2 bases; unmatched junction bases: 14. The CDR3 runs 16 residues. Per the germline V gene, CDR1 is SQVTM and CDR2 is ANQGSEA.

V is TRBV29-1 and J is TRBJ1-5, with 8 positions matching TRBD1. Germline CDR1 and CDR2: SQVTM and ANQGSEA. V was clipped by 4 bases and J by 4 bases; unmatched bases: 3. CDR3 length: 13 residues. The CDR3 spells CSVAGQGNQPQHF. The CDR3 DNA sequence: TGCAGCGTTGCCGGACAGGGTAATCAGCCCCAGCATTTT.

This clonotype was detected ten times or more. The chain links TRBV7-9 to TRBJ2-5; D remains ambiguous. Trimming cost V 1 base and J 1 base, with 10 bases left between them. This CDR3 contains 15 residues. Germline V lookup: CDR1 SEHNR, CDR2 FQNEAQ (reference sequence). The CDR3 reads CASSLERLTQETQYF. As DNA, the CDR3 is TGTGCCAGCAGCTTAGAACGATTGACCCAAGAGACCCAGTACTTC.

This clonotype has a count of ten or more. This chain links TRBV27 with TRBJ1-6; 8 bases are a match to TRBD1. From germline, CDR1 is MNHEY and CDR2 SMNVEV (reference sequence). The ends lost 6 bases at V and 5 bases at J; junction bases unmatched: 6. CDR3 size: 15 residues. CDR3 DNA: TGTGCCAGCAGAGACCGGGACAGGAATAATTCACCCCTCCACTTT. Translation gives CASRDRDRNNSPLHF.

In this sample, this clonotype turned up many times. The chain carries TRBV12-2 and TRBJ2-3; the tabulated D call, TRBD2, remains unverified against the DNA. TRBV12-2 is deemed a pseudogene. CDR3 size: 17 residues. In DNA form, the CDR3 reads TGTGCAAGTCGCGCAAGACTAGCGGGAGGGCCTGGAGATACGCAGTATTTT. Protein product: CASRARLAGGPGDTQYF.

The gene calls are TRBV19 and TRBJ2-3; D assignment may be TRBD1 or TRBD2 (6 bases each). The CDR3 sequence is 16 residues long. With 5 bases removed from V and 5 bases from J, the gap between germline ends came to 20 bases. Germline V gene data show CDR1 as LNHDA and CDR2 as SQIVND (reference sequence). The CDR3 bases are TGTGCCAGTAGTCCCCAGTTGTGGGGGGCCATAGATACGCAGTATTTT. Translating gives CASSPQLWGAIDTQYF.

This clonotype has at least ten counts. This rearrangement joins TRBV11-2 to TRBJ2-2; TRBD2 aligns across 13 bases. V lost 0 bases and J lost 6; bases outside the gene matches: 7. CDR3 length equals 18 residues. Germline V lookup: CDR1 SGHAT, CDR2 FQNNGV. The CDR3 DNA reads as TGTGCCAGCAGCTTAGAGGCACTAGCGGGAGGGCCAGCCGGGGAGCTGTTTTTT. Amino acids: CASSLEALAGGPAGELFF.

This clonotype was picked up many times. The chain is built from TRBV19 and TRBJ1-5; D gene ambiguous. The CDR3 consists of 14 residues. The V end lost 3 bases, the J end lost 0 bases, and 6 bases lay between the germline ends. The germline gives CDR1 LNHDA, CDR2 SQIVND (reference sequence). CDR3 sequence: CASSIPGSNQPQHF. In nucleotides, the CDR3 is TGTGCCAGTAGTATCCCAGGTAGCAATCAGCCCCAGCATTTT.